These T cell receptor beta chains were read from a single sample in a study of blood T cell repertoires in COVID-19. Sequencing used immunoSEQ multiplex PCR; TCRdb keeps in-frame clones, though not all of them. Of about 220,000 clones listed, almost 85% are singletons. The sample consisted of PBMCs or T cells enriched from blood (not recorded which). These receptors were obtained from a middle-aged man who had recovered from COVID-19. Each CDR3 is given with its conserved first and last residue. Each record gives: D gene, J gene, V gene, clone size, CDR3 protein, CDR3 DNA. A D gene is named only where the DNA matches it firmly. Clone size appears in some rows only: once, few, many, or a class for an expanded clone.

>TRBD1|TRBJ2-2|TRBV7-3|.
CASSYLAGTDDTGELFF
TGTGCCAGCAGCTATCTTGCCGGGACAGACGACACCGGGGAGCTGTTTTTT
>TRBD1|TRBJ2-7|TRBV27|.
CASSPTGTGHSYEQYF
TGTGCCAGCAGTCCGACCGGGACAGGGCATTCCTACGAGCAGTACTTC
>.|TRBJ1-1|TRBV28|.
CASSHPTGNTEAFF
TGTGCCAGCAGTCACCCGACAGGGAACACTGAAGCTTTCTTT
>TRBD2|TRBJ2-1|TRBV9|.
CASSYTTPSGSSYNEQFF
TGTGCCAGCAGCTATACGACCCCTAGCGGGAGCTCCTACAATGAGCAGTTCTTC
>TRBD1|TRBJ1-2|TRBV3-1/TRBV3-2|.
CASSPGTGAGYTF
TGTGCCAGCAGCCCCGGGACAGGGGCAGGCTACACCTTC
>TRBD1|TRBJ1-6|TRBV19|.
CASSMQGADNSPLHF
TGTGCCAGTAGTATGCAGGGGGCGGATAATTCACCCCTCCACTTT
>.|TRBJ1-1|TRBV7-3|.
CASSEGANTEAFF
TGTGCCAGCAGTGAGGGAGCGAACACTGAAGCTTTCTTT
>.|TRBJ1-2|TRBV6-1|.
CERDVYGYTF
TGTGAGCGGGACGTCTATGGCTACACCTTC
>.|TRBJ1-4|TRBV25-1|.
CASSVSGRPFYEKLFF
TGTGCCAGCAGTGTCTCCGGCAGGCCATTCTATGAAAAACTGTTTTTT
>TRBD2|TRBJ2-7|TRBV11-2|.
CASSLGSGRSYEQYF
TGTGCCAGCAGCTTAGGGAGCGGGAGGTCCTACGAGCAGTACTTC
>.|TRBJ2-3|TRBV24-1|.
CATSTAASTDTQYF
TGTGCCACCAGTACAGCTGCTAGCACAGATACGCAGTATTTT
>.|TRBJ2-5|TRBV7-3|.
CASSLAGLGQTQYF
TGTGCCAGCAGCCTGGCGGGGTTGGGGCAGACCCAGTACTTC
>.|TRBJ2-1|TRBV18|.
CASSPRARGILYNEQFF
TGTGCCAGCTCACCCAGAGCCCGCGGGATTCTCTACAATGAGCAGTTCTTC
>.|TRBJ1-2|TRBV5-5|.
CASSPEVYLGYTF
TGTGCCAGCAGCCCGGAGGTCTATCTTGGCTACACCTTC
>.|TRBJ1-1|TRBV28|.
CASRQQGKGLNTEAFF
TGTGCCAGCAGACAACAGGGAAAGGGATTAAACACTGAAGCTTTCTTT
>TRBD1|TRBJ1-5|TRBV7-2|.
CASRSGTGGPQPQHF
TGTGCCAGCAGATCCGGGACAGGGGGTCCACAGCCCCAGCATTTT
>TRBD1|TRBJ2-7|TRBV30|many
CAWSGDSKMYEQYF
TGTGCCTGGAGTGGGGACAGTAAGATGTACGAGCAGTACTTC
>TRBD1|TRBJ1-2|TRBV9|.
CVLTGKVHYGYTF
TGTGTCCTGACAGGGAAGGTTCACTATGGCTACACCTTC
>TRBD1|TRBJ1-5|TRBV6-5|.
CASGGTGGHQPQHF
TGTGCCAGCGGGGGCACAGGGGGTCATCAGCCCCAGCATTTT
>.|TRBJ1-4|TRBV2|.
CASSAPGTNEKLFF
TGTGCCAGCAGTGCACCAGGAACTAATGAAAAACTGTTTTTT
>.|TRBJ1-2|TRBV14|.
CASSQGQRYGYTF
TGTGCCAGCAGCCAAGGGCAGCGGTATGGCTACACCTTC
>.|TRBJ1-3|TRBV28|.
CASSLSLLGQGNSGNTIYF
TGTGCCAGCAGTTTAAGTCTGTTAGGGCAGGGGAACTCTGGAAACACCATATATTTT
>TRBD1|TRBJ1-2|TRBV6-5|.
CAVRRDTGGYGYTF
TGTGCCGTTCGACGGGACACAGGGGGCTATGGCTACACCTTC
>.|TRBJ1-4|TRBV6-5|.
CASSYSYRNEKLFF
TGTGCCAGCAGTTACTCTTACAGGAATGAAAAACTGTTTTTT
>.|TRBJ2-1|TRBV6-1|.
CASSEQRGYGQFF
TGTGCCAGCAGTGAACAAAGGGGATATGGGCAGTTCTTC
>.|TRBJ1-5|TRBV19|.
CASSRPDRYQPQHF
TGTGCCAGTAGTAGACCCGACAGATATCAGCCCCAGCATTTT
>TRBD2|TRBJ2-3|TRBV9|.
CASSYGTSGGDTQYF
TGTGCCAGCAGCTATGGGACTAGCGGGGGAGATACGCAGTATTTT
>.|TRBJ1-3|TRBV9|few
CASSVGVSPGNTIYF
TGTGCCAGCAGCGTAGGAGTTTCCCCTGGAAACACCATATATTTT
>.|TRBJ1-6|TRBV7-3|.
CASSDLRDSPLHF
TGTGCCAGCAGCGACTTACGGGATTCACCCCTCCACTTT
>TRBD1|TRBJ1-6|TRBV30|many
CAWSQGQGDRSPLHF
TGTGCCTGGAGCCAAGGACAGGGGGATCGTTCACCCCTCCACTTT
>.|TRBJ1-3|TRBV5-6|.
CARSGANTIYF
TGTGCCCGCTCTGGAGCAAACACCATATATTTT
>.|TRBJ1-1|TRBV15|.
CATSRDLGRMNTEAFF
TGTGCCACCAGCAGAGATCTTGGCAGAATGAACACTGAAGCTTTCTTT
>.|TRBJ2-7|TRBV3-1/TRBV3-2|.
CASSLLAREAEQYF
TGTGCCAGCAGCCTCTTAGCCCGAGAAGCCGAGCAGTACTTC
>.|TRBJ2-2|TRBV5-1|.
CASSFTSRSAGELFF
TGCGCCAGCAGCTTCACTAGCCGCAGCGCCGGGGAGCTGTTTTTT
>.|TRBJ1-1|TRBV5-1|.
CASSLDRRNTEAFF
TGCGCCAGCAGCTTGGACAGGAGGAACACTGAAGCTTTCTTT
>.|TRBJ2-3|TRBV4-1|once
CASSQAASDTQYF
TGCGCCAGCAGCCAAGCAGCGTCGGATACGCAGTATTTT
>.|TRBJ2-1|TRBV9|many
CASSVGGTWSNEQFF
TGTGCCAGCAGCGTTGGCGGGACTTGGAGCAATGAGCAGTTCTTC
>TRBD2|TRBJ2-2|TRBV4-2|.
CASSQSGEYTGELFF
TGTGCCAGCAGCCAGAGCGGGGAATACACCGGGGAGCTGTTTTTT
>.|TRBJ1-2|TRBV14|.
CASRPTDRFYGYTF
TGTGCCAGCAGACCTACCGACAGGTTCTATGGCTACACCTTC
>.|TRBJ1-5|TRBV7-2|.
CASSSGGDNQPQHF
TGTGCCAGCAGCTCGGGCGGGGACAATCAGCCCCAGCATTTT
>TRBD1|TRBJ1-5|TRBV28|.
CATISGQGSQPQHF
TGTGCCACCATATCGGGACAGGGGAGTCAGCCCCAGCATTTT
>TRBD2|TRBJ2-3|TRBV7-6|once
CASSLALGLAGESDTQYF
TGTGCCAGCAGCTTAGCGCTAGGGCTAGCGGGAGAGTCGGATACGCAGTATTTT
>TRBD2|TRBJ2-3|TRBV5-6|.
CASSSPGGGPDTQYF
TGTGCCAGCAGCTCCCCCGGGGGGGGCCCAGATACGCAGTATTTT
>TRBD2|TRBJ2-3|TRBV18|.
CASSSGSGSIVRHTQYF
TGTGCCAGCTCATCCGGTAGCGGGAGTATCGTCAGGCATACGCAGTATTTT
>TRBD2|TRBJ2-4|TRBV4-3|.
CASSQSPSGGKNIQYF
TGCGCCAGCAGCCAGTCGCCTAGCGGGGGCAAAAACATTCAGTACTTC
>.|TRBJ1-2|TRBV29-1|.
CSVGPPTGGSDYGYTF
TGCAGCGTTGGCCCTCCCACGGGTGGGTCGGACTATGGCTACACCTTC
>TRBD1|TRBJ1-6|TRBV7-6|.
CASSLYRGGSPLHF
TGTGCCAGCAGCTTATACAGGGGAGGTTCACCCCTCCACTTT
>.|TRBJ1-3|TRBV30|.
CAWSDRDLRTIYF
TGTGCCTGGAGTGACAGGGATCTTCGCACCATATATTTT
>.|TRBJ1-1|TRBV7-9|.
CASSRSSGHHTEAFF
TGTGCCAGCAGCCGGTCGAGTGGGCACCACACTGAAGCTTTCTTT
>.|TRBJ2-1|TRBV25-1|.
CASTAGSYNEQFF
TGTGCCAGCACCGCAGGATCCTACAATGAGCAGTTCTTC